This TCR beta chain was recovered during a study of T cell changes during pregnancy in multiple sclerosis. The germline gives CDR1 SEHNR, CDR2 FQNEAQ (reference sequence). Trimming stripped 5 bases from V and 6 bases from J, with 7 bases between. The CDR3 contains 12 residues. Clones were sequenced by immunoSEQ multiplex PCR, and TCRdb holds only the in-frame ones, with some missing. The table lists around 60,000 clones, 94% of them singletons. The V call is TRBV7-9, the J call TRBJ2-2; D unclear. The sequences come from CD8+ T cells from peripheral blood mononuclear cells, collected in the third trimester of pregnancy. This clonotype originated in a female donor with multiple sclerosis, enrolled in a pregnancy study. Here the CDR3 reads CASSPRPGELFF. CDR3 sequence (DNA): TGTGCCAGCAGCCCCCGTCCCGGGGAGCTGTTTTTT.